Listed below are T cell receptor beta chains from one sample, sequenced in a study of shared clonotypes between healthy human individuals. Generated by immunoSEQ multiplex PCR, the TCRdb table keeps only in-frame clones and is missing some. The top ten clones hold about 1.5% of a sample with millions of clones, about 92% of them seen once. Material: naive CD8+ T cells from PBMCs. The source is a man younger than 30 in good health. Some clones in this sample may be carry-over from other donors' samples. Both conserved end residues are part of each CDR3. The order of the fields is D gene, V gene, J gene, CDR3 length, clone size, CDR3 protein, CDR3 DNA. D genes are given only for firm matches. Part of the rows lack a size; the others show once, few, many or a class for expanded clones.

>-|TRBV11-2|TRBJ1-6|12|-
CASSNGNSPLHF
TGTGCCAGCAGTAACGGGAATTCACCCCTCCACTTT
>-|TRBV14|TRBJ1-1|15|-
CASSPRGTDALGAFF
TGTGCCAGCAGCCCAAGGGGGACTGACGCCCTGGGAGCTTTCTTT
>-|TRBV2|TRBJ1-2|14|-
CASSGTISSGGYTF
TGTGCCAGCAGTGGAACCATAAGTTCAGGGGGCTACACCTTC
>-|TRBV5-1|TRBJ1-4|14|-
CASSQDRANEKLFF
TGCGCCAGCAGCCAGGACAGAGCAAATGAAAAACTGTTTTTT
>TRBD2|TRBV29-1|TRBJ2-1|14|-
CSVDRSLAEVEQFF
TGCAGCGTTGATAGAAGCCTAGCGGAGGTTGAGCAGTTCTTC
>-|TRBV2|TRBJ1-3|15|-
CASSRPLGAGNTIYF
TGTGCCAGCAGTCGACCCCTCGGGGCGGGAAACACCATATATTTT
>TRBD1|TRBV5-4|TRBJ2-7|17|-
CASSLAKSGTVAYEQYF
TGTGCCAGCAGCTTGGCCAAATCGGGGACAGTCGCCTACGAGCAGTACTTC
>-|TRBV9|TRBJ2-7|18|-
CASSVSPTTQDKFYEQYF
TGTGCCAGCAGCGTTAGCCCCACAACACAGGATAAATTCTACGAGCAGTACTTC
>TRBD1|TRBV7-2|TRBJ2-4|15|-
CASSPTGGGSNIQYF
TGTGCCAGCAGCCCAACAGGGGGAGGTTCAAACATTCAGTACTTC
>-|TRBV30|TRBJ1-5|13|-
CAWSLSPNQPQHF
TGTGCCTGGAGTTTGTCGCCCAATCAGCCCCAGCATTTT
>-|TRBV28|TRBJ1-4|13|-
CASSSEWTEKLFF
TGTGCCAGCAGTTCCGAATGGACTGAAAAACTGTTTTTT
>-|TRBV7-7|TRBJ2-1|13|-
CASSFGVPNEQFF
TGTGCCAGCAGCTTCGGGGTTCCCAATGAGCAGTTCTTC
>TRBD1|TRBV27|TRBJ2-7|14|-
CASSLGDRPYEQYF
TGTGCCAGCAGTTTGGGGGACAGACCCTACGAGCAGTACTTC
>-|TRBV9|TRBJ2-1|15|once
CASSVGAGAGNEQFF
TGTGCCAGCAGCGTAGGGGCAGGGGCTGGCAATGAGCAGTTCTTC
>-|TRBV7-9|TRBJ2-7|14|-
CASTETGYRGEQYF
TGTGCCAGCACCGAGACCGGCTACCGTGGCGAGCAGTACTTC
>-|TRBV5-8|TRBJ2-2|13|-
CASSLSPTGELFF
TGTGCCAGCAGCCTGAGTCCCACCGGGGAGCTGTTTTTT
>-|TRBV9|TRBJ2-5|15|once
CASSVGGAYQETQYF
TGTGCCAGCAGCGTAGGTGGCGCCTACCAAGAGACCCAGTACTTC
>-|TRBV27|TRBJ1-2|12|-
CASSPNRSGYTF
TGTGCCAGCAGTCCCAACAGGTCTGGCTACACCTTC
>TRBD2|TRBV11-3|TRBJ2-1|16|once
CASSTSGLAAFNEQFF
TGTGCCAGCAGCACCTCGGGACTAGCGGCCTTCAATGAGCAGTTCTTC
>TRBD2|TRBV4-3|TRBJ2-5|16|-
CASSQVFAGAGETQYF
TGCGCCAGCAGCCAAGTTTTTGCGGGAGCTGGGGAGACCCAGTACTTC
>-|TRBV21-1|TRBJ1-1|15|-
CASSKEEGSNTEAFF
TGTGCCAGCAGCAAAGAAGAGGGTTCGAACACTGAAGCTTTCTTT
>-|TRBV5-1|TRBJ2-2|14|-
CASSFHQVIGELFF
TGCGCCAGCAGCTTCCACCAGGTGATCGGGGAGCTGTTTTTT
>-|TRBV28|TRBJ1-5|15|-
CASNPTGKGNQPQHF
TGTGCCAGCAACCCCACAGGGAAGGGCAATCAGCCCCAGCATTTT
>-|TRBV28|TRBJ1-2|13|-
CASSLGQRTSYTF
TGTGCCAGCAGTTTAGGGCAGAGGACTAGCTACACCTTC
>-|TRBV20-1|TRBJ2-7|10|-
CSALTGEQYF
TGCAGTGCTCTTACTGGGGAGCAGTACTTC
>TRBD2|TRBV6-5|TRBJ2-3|15|once
CASSSGTSATDTQYF
TGTGCCAGCAGTTCCGGGACTAGCGCGACAGATACGCAGTATTTT
>-|TRBV7-9|TRBJ2-5|16|-
CASSPPSWSSQETQYF
TGTGCCAGCAGCCCACCAAGTTGGAGCTCACAAGAGACCCAGTACTTC
>TRBD2|TRBV7-9|TRBJ2-2|18|-
CAGGGASGRPRPTGELFF
TGTGCCGGGGGAGGGGCTAGCGGGAGGCCCAGACCGACCGGGGAGCTGTTTTTT
>-|TRBV11-2|TRBJ2-1|13|-
CASSPHRDGEQFF
TGTGCCAGCAGCCCGCACAGGGACGGTGAGCAGTTCTTC
>-|TRBV2|TRBJ1-1|14|-
CASRPQGGGTEAFF
TGTGCCAGCAGACCACAGGGAGGTGGCACTGAAGCTTTCTTT
>TRBD1|TRBV11-3|TRBJ2-7|15|-
CASSLWDSPTYEQYF
TGTGCCAGCAGCTTATGGGACAGTCCCACCTACGAGCAGTACTTC
>-|TRBV21-1|TRBJ2-1|15|-
CASRYLRESYNEQFF
TGTGCCAGCAGATACTTGCGGGAAAGCTACAATGAGCAGTTCTTC
>TRBD1|TRBV5-6|TRBJ1-4|13|-
CASSGGQGARLFF
TGTGCCAGCAGCGGAGGACAGGGGGCGAGACTGTTTTTT
>TRBD1|TRBV28|TRBJ2-7|13|-
CASSPGQGNKQYF
TGTGCCAGCAGCCCGGGACAGGGTAACAAGCAGTACTTC
>-|TRBV7-9|TRBJ2-7|16|-
CASSPGGFEGRYEQYF
TGTGCCAGCAGCCCAGGCGGTTTCGAGGGCCGCTACGAGCAGTACTTC
>-|TRBV7-2|TRBJ2-7|15|-
CASSSDGSRTYEQYF
TGTGCCAGCAGCTCCGACGGCAGCAGAACCTACGAGCAGTACTTC
>-|TRBV2|TRBJ2-7|15|-
CASSNPGTGTYEQYF
TGTGCCAGCAGCAATCCAGGGACGGGCACCTACGAGCAGTACTTC
>-|TRBV6-5|TRBJ1-2|15|-
CASSYSTQGAGGYTF
TGTGCCAGCAGTTACTCGACCCAGGGCGCGGGCGGCTACACCTTC
>-|TRBV7-8|TRBJ1-1|14|-
CASSLTPADTEAFF
TGTGCCAGCAGCTTGACCCCCGCCGACACTGAAGCTTTCTTT
>TRBD2|TRBV10-3|TRBJ2-2|17|-
CAISGGLAGPNTGELFF
TGTGCCATCAGTGGAGGGCTAGCGGGCCCGAACACCGGGGAGCTGTTTTTT
>TRBD1|TRBV9|TRBJ2-2|15|-
CASSKDRVNTGELFF
TGTGCCAGCAGCAAGGACAGGGTGAACACCGGGGAGCTGTTTTTT